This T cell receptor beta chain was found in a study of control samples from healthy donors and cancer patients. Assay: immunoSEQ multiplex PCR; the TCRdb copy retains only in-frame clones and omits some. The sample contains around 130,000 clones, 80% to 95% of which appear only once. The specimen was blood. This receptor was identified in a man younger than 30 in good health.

The CDR3, as DNA: TGTGCCTGCGGGACAGGGGAATCTGGGGCCAACGTCCTGACTTTC. Translating gives CACGTGESGANVLTF. This chain links TRBV30 with TRBJ2-6, with TRBD1 identical over 10 bases. The V and J ends lost 6 bases and 1 base, in that order; junction bases with no gene match: 3. Germline-derived CDR1 and CDR2 are GTSNPN and SVGIG (reference sequence). The CDR3 runs 15 residues.